The T cell receptor beta chain under discussion was sequenced for a study of T cells after yellow fever vaccination. Study-wide findings and caveats: A weaker but faster secondary response was observed, peaking on day 5 versus 15. It was a small share of clonotypes that appeared in both CD4 and CD8 compartments.

CDR3 length equals 16 residues. V lost 5 bases and J lost 3, with 14 bases in between. CDR1 MDHEN and CDR2 SYDVKM come from the germline V gene. Generation of TCR cDNA used 5'RACE template switching (which added a universal primer site and UMIs). MiXCR, applied by TCRdb to the 5' RACE reads, yields one record per CDR3 protein. The profile shows some 670,000 distinct CDR3 sequences, over 9% of them singletons. About this clonotype itself: The antigen remains undetermined.

This clonotype was sampled from a man aged 25-40 years who received the YFV17D yellow fever vaccine. The sample here was PBMCs, taken on the day of the yellow fever booster vaccination. The chain employs TRBV28 and TRBJ1-6; D may be TRBD1 (6 bases). DNA for the CDR3: TGTGCCAGCAGTCCCAGGGGCGCTGGCTATAATTCACCCCTCCACTTT. It specifies CASSPRGAGYNSPLHF.